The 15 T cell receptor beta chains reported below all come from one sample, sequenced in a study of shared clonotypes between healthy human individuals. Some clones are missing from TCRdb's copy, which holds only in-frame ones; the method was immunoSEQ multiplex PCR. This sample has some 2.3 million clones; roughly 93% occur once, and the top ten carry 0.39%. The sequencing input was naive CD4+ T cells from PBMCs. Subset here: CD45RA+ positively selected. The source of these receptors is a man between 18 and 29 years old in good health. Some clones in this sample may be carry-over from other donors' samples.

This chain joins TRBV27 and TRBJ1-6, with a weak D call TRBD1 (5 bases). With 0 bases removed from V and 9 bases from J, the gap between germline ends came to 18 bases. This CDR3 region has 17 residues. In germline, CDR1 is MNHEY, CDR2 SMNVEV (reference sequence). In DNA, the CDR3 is TGTGCCAGCAGTTTATCCCCGTGGGGCAGGGAGAGTTCACCCCTCCACTTT. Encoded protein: CASSLSPWGRESSPLHF.

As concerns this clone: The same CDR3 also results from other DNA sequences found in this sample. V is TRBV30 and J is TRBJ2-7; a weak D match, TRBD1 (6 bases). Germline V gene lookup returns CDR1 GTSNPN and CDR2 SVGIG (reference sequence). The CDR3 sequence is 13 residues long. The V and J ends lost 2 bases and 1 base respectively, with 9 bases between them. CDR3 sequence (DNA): TGTGCCTGGAGTCCCGACAGGTCCTACGAGCAGTACTTC. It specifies CAWSPDRSYEQYF.

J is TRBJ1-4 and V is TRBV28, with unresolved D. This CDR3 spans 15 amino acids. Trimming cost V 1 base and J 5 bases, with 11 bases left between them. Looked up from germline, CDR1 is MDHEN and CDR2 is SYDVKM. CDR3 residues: CASSLYRRRNEKLFF. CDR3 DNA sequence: TGTGCCAGCAGTTTATACCGGAGACGAAATGAAAAACTGTTTTTT.

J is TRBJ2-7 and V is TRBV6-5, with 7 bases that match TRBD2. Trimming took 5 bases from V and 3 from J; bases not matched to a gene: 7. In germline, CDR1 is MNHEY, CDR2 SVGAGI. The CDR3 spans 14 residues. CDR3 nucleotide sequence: TGTGCCAGCAGTCCTAGCGGCTCCCTCTACGAGCAGTACTTC. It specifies CASSPSGSLYEQYF.

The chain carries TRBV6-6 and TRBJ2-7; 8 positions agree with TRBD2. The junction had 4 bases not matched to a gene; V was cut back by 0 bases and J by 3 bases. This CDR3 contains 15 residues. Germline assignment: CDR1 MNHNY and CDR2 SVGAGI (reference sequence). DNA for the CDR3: TGTGCCAGCAGTTACTCGTTAGCGGGACGCTACGAGCAGTACTTC. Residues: CASSYSLAGRYEQYF.

CDR3 in DNA: TGCGCCAGCAGCTTTCGACAGGGTAACAATGAGCAGTTCTTC. Amino acids: CASSFRQGNNEQFF. V is TRBV5-1 and J is TRBJ2-1; 7 bases line up with TRBD1. From germline, CDR1 is SGHRS and CDR2 YFSETQ. With 2 bases clipped from V and 5 bases from J, the junction kept 4 bases outside the gene matches. The CDR3 totals 14 residues.

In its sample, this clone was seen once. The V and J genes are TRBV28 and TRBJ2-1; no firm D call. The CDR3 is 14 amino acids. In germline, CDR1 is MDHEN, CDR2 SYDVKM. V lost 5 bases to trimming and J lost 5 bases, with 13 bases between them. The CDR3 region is CASSRGRAHNEQFF. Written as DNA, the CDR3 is TGTGCCAGCAGTCGAGGAAGGGCTCACAATGAGCAGTTCTTC.

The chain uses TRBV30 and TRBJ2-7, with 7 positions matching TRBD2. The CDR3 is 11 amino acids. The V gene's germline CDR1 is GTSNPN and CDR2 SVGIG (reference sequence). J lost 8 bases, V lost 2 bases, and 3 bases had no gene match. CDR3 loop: CAWSREAQQYF. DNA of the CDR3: TGTGCCTGGAGTCGGGAGGCCCAGCAGTACTTC. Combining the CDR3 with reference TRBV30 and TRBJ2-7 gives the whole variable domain SQTIHQWPATLVQPVGSPLSLECTVEGTSNPNLYWYRQAAGRGLQLLFYSVGIGQISSEVPQNLSASRPQDRQFILSSKKLLLSDSGFYLCAWSREAQQYFGPGTRLTVT.

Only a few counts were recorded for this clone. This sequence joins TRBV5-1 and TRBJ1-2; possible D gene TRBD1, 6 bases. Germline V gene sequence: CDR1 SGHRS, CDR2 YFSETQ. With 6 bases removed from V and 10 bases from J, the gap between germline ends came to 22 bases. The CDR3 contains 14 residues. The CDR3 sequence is CASTSSSPGHDYTF. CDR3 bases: TGCGCCAGCACCTCCTCCTCCCCGGGACATGACTACACCTTC.

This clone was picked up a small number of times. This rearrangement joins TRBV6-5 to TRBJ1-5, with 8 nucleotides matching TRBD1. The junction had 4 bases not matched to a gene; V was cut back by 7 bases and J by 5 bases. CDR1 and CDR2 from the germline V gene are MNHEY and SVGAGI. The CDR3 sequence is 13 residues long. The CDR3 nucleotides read TGTGCCAGCACCCAGGGGGCGCATCAGCCCCAGCATTTT. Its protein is CASTQGAHQPQHF.

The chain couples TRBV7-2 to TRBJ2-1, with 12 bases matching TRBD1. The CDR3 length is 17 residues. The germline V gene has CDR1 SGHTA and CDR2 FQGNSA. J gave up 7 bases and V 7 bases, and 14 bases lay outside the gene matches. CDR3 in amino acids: CASKNSLRDRGPNEQFF. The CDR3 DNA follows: TGTGCCAGCAAAAACAGCCTCCGGGACAGGGGGCCAAATGAGCAGTTCTTC.

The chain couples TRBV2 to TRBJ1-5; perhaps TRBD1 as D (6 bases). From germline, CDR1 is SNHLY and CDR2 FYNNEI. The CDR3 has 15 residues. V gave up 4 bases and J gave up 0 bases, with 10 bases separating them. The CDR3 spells CASSAQGNSNQPQHF. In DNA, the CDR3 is TGTGCCAGCAGTGCTCAGGGGAATAGCAATCAGCCCCAGCATTTT.

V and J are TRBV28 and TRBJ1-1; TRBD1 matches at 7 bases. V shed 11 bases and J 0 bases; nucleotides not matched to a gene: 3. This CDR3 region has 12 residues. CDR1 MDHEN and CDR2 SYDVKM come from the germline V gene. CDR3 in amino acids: CAGGQMNTEAFF. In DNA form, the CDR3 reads TGTGCCGGGGGACAGATGAACACTGAAGCTTTCTTT.

CDR3 region: CASRGDAQVSEQYF. The CDR3 DNA follows: TGTGCCAGCAGGGGGGACGCGCAAGTCTCCGAGCAGTACTTC. V usage is TRBV28 and J usage is TRBJ2-7; D tentatively reads TRBD1 or TRBD2 (5 bases each). Trimming removed 6 bases from V and 6 bases from J, with 18 bases in between. The CDR3 is 14 residues long. The V gene's germline CDR1 is MDHEN and CDR2 SYDVKM.

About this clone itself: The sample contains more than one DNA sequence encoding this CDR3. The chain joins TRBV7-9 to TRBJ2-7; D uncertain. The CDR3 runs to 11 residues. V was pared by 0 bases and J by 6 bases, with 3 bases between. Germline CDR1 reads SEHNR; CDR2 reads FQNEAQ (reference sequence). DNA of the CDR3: TGTGCCAGCAGCTTAGCTGGCGAGCAGTACTTC. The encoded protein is CASSLAGEQYF.